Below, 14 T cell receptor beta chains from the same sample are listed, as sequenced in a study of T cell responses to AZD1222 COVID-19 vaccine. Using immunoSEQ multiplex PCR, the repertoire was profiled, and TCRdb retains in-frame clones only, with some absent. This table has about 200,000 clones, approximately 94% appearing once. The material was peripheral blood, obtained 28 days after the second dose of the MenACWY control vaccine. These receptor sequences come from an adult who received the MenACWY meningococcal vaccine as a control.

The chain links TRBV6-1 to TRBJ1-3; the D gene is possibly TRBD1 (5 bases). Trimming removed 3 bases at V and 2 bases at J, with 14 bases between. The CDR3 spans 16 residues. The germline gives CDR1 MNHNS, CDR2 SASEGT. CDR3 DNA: TGTGCCAGCAGTGAGGCGGGGGTGACGACTGGAAACACCATATATTTT. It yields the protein CASSEAGVTTGNTIYF.

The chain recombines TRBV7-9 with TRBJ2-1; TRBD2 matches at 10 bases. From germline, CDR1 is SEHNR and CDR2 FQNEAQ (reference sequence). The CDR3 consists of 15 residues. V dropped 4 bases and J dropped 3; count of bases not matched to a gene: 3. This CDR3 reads CASSYGLADYNEQFF. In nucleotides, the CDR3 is TGTGCCAGCAGCTACGGACTAGCGGACTACAATGAGCAGTTCTTC.

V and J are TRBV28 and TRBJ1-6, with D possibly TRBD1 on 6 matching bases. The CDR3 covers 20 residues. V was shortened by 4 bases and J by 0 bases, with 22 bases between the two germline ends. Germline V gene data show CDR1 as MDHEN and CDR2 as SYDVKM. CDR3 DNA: TGTGCCAGCAGTTCCCACGGTGCGGGGGCCCCGAGCTCCTATAATTCACCCCTCCACTTT. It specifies CASSSHGAGAPSSYNSPLHF.

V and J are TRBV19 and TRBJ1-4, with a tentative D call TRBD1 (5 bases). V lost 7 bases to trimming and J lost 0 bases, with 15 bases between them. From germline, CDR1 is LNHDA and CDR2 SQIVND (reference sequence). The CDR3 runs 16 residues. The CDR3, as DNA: TGTGCCAGTACCCCCCCGGGGGTCCCAACTAATGAAAAACTGTTTTTT. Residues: CASTPPGVPTNEKLFF.

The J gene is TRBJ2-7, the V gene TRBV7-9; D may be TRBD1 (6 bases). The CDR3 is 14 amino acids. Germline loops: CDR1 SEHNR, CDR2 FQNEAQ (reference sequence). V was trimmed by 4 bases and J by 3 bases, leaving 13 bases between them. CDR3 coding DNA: TGTGCCAGCAGCTCTCCGGGACAAGACTACGAGCAGTACTTC. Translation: CASSSPGQDYEQYF.

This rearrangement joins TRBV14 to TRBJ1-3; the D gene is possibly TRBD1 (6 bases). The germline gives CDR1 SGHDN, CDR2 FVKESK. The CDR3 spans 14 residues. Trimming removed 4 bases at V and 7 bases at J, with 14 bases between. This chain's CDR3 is CASSPQLGGNTIYF. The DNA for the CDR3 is TGTGCCAGCAGCCCCCAGTTAGGGGGGAACACCATATATTTT.

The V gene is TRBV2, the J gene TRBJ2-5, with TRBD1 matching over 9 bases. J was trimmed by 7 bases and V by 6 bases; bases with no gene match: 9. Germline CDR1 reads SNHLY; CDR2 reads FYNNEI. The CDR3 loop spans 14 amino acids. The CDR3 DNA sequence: TGTGCCAGCAGCGGGACAGGGAATGGCGGGACCCAGTACTTC. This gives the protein CASSGTGNGGTQYF.

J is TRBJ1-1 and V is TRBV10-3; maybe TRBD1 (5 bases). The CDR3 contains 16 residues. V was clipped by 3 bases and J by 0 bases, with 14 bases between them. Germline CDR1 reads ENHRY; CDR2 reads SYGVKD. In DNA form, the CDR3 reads TGTGCCATCAGTGATCCAGGGCCGAACATGAACACTGAAGCTTTCTTT. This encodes CAISDPGPNMNTEAFF.

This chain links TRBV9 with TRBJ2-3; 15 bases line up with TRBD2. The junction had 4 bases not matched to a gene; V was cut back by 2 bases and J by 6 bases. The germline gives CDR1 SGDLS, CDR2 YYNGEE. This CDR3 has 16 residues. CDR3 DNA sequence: TGTGCCAGCAGCGTGGGGACTAGCGGGGGGTCGGATACGCAGTATTTT. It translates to CASSVGTSGGSDTQYF.

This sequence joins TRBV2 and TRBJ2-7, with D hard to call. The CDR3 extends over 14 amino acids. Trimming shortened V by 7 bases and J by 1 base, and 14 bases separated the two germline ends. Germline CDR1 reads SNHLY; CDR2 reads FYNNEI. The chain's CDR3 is CASNHPRFSYEQYF. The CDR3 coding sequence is TGTGCCAGCAACCACCCCAGGTTTTCCTACGAGCAGTACTTC.

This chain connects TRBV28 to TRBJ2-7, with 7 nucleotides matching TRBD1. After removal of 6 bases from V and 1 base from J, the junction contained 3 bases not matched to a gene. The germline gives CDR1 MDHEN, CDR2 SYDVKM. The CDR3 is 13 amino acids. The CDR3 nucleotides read TGTGCCAGCAGGGGGGACAGTTCCTACGAGCAGTACTTC. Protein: CASRGDSSYEQYF.

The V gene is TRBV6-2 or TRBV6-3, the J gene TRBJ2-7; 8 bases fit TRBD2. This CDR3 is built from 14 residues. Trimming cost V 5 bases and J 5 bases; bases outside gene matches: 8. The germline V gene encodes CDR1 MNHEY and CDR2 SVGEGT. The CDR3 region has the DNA TGTGCCAGCAGTAACCACGGGGGGGCCAACGAGCAGTACTTC. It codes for CASSNHGGANEQYF.

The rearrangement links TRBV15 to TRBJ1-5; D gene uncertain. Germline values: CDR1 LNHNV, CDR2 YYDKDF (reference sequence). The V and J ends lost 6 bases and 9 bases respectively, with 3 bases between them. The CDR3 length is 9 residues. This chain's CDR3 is CATRGPQHF. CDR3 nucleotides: TGTGCCACCAGGGGGCCCCAGCATTTT.

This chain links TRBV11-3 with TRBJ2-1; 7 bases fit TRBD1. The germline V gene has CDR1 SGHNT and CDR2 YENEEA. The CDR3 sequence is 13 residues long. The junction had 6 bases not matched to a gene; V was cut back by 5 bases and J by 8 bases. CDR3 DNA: TGTGCCAGCAGCGTTTACAGGGGCGATGAGCAGTTCTTC. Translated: CASSVYRGDEQFF.